Each of the 5 T cell receptor beta chains below was sequenced from the same sample in a study of immune evolution from preneoplasia to lung adenocarcinoma. Produced via immunoSEQ multiplex PCR; TCRdb's table is partial and in-frame only. The sample carries a few thousand clones, roughly 73% recorded once. Sequenced material: FFPE minimally invasive lung adenocarcinoma tissue. The source is a person aged 60-79 years with lung adenocarcinoma.

This CDR3 reads CASSRTGRANTGELFF. The CDR3 region has the DNA TGTGCCAGCAGCCGGACGGGAAGAGCGAACACCGGGGAGCTGTTTTTT. V is TRBV9 and J is TRBJ2-2, with D perhaps TRBD2 (5 bases). Trimming cost V 4 bases and J 0 bases, with 13 bases left between them. The CDR3 covers 16 residues. The germline V gene encodes CDR1 SGDLS and CDR2 YYNGEE.

This clone has a single count. V is TRBV9 and J is TRBJ2-5, with D possibly called TRBD1 or TRBD2 (5 bases each). Germline V gene lookup returns CDR1 SGDLS and CDR2 YYNGEE. V shed 0 bases and J shed 5 bases, with 11 bases lying between them. This CDR3 comprises 14 residues. As DNA, the CDR3 is TGTGCCAGCAGCGTAGGAGGGGTTGGGGAGACCCAGTACTTC. Translation: CASSVGGVGETQYF. Drawing the rest from reference TRBV9 and TRBJ2-5, the complete variable domain is DSGVTQTPKHLITATGQRVTLRCSPRSGDLSVYWYQQSLDQGLQFLIQYYNGEERAKGNILERFSAQQFPDLHSELNLSSLELGDSALYFCASSVGGVGETQYFGPGTRLLVL.

The rearrangement links TRBV7-3 to TRBJ2-5; the match to TRBD2 covers 8 bases. This CDR3 has 13 amino acids. From germline, CDR1 is SGHTA and CDR2 FQGTGA. V shed 5 bases, J shed 5 bases, and the junction held 4 bases outside the gene matches. CDR3 bases: TGTGCCAGCAGCCCGGGGGGGTTCGAGACCCAGTACTTC. Its translation is CASSPGGFETQYF.

The chain recombines TRBV2 with TRBJ1-4, with TRBD1 identical over 12 bases. Germline lookup yields CDR1 SNHLY and CDR2 FYNNEI. The CDR3 is 15 amino acids. V shed 2 bases, J shed 8 bases, and the junction held 3 bases outside the gene matches. In DNA, the CDR3 is TGTGCCAGCAGTGAATCGGGGACAGGGGGCGAAAAACTGTTTTTT. This sequence encodes CASSESGTGGEKLFF. Supplemented by reference TRBV2 and TRBJ1-4, the full variable domain reads EPEVTQTPSHQVTQMGQEVILRCVPISNHLYFYWYRQILGQKVEFLVSFYNNEISEKSEIFDDQFSVERPDGSNFTLKIRSTKLEDSAMYFCASSESGTGGEKLFFGSGTQLSVL.

The chain joins TRBV5-4 to TRBJ1-1, with 10 bases identical to TRBD1. CDR3 length: 14 residues. With V trimmed by 0 bases and J by 10 bases, 6 bases remained unmatched. Germline CDR1 and CDR2: SGHNT and YYREEE (reference sequence). The CDR3 region is CASSLGGTGEVAFF. The CDR3 DNA is TGTGCCAGCAGCTTGGGTGGGACAGGGGAGGTAGCTTTCTTT.